The 17 T cell receptor beta chains below all came from one sample that was sequenced in a study of T cells after yellow fever vaccination. TCRdb reprocessed the 5' RACE reads with MiXCR, giving one entry per CDR3 protein. The table has about 330,000 distinct CDR3 sequences, about 4% seen once; the top ten hold about 22%. The sample here was PBMCs, taken 5 days after the yellow fever booster vaccination. The source is a man aged 18 to 29 who received the YFV17D yellow fever vaccine.

This clonotype showed up many times. V is TRBV5-1 and J is TRBJ2-3, with TRBD2 matching over 10 bases. Germline assignment: CDR1 SGHRS and CDR2 YFSETQ. V gave up 0 bases and J gave up 3 bases; unmatched junction bases: 4. This CDR3 has 16 amino acids. The CDR3 nucleotides are TGCGCCAGCAGCTTGGTTCCAGCGGGGGGGACAGATACGCAGTATTTT. Its protein is CASSLVPAGGTDTQYF.

This clonotype appeared a few times. The V and J genes are TRBV29-1 and TRBJ2-5, with 7 positions matching TRBD1. V gave up 6 bases and J gave up 3 bases; unmatched junction bases: 4. The germline gives CDR1 SQVTM, CDR2 ANQGSEA. This CDR3 contains 12 residues. This CDR3 is CSVDRDEETQYF. The CDR3 DNA reads TGCAGCGTCGACAGGGATGAAGAGACCCAGTACTTC.

The chain is built from TRBV27 and TRBJ1-1; D call uncertain. Germline CDR1 MNHEY, CDR2 SMNVEV (reference sequence). Trimming shortened V by 7 bases and J by 4 bases, and 13 bases separated the two germline ends. CDR3 length: 13 amino acids. In nucleotides, the CDR3 is TGTGCCAGCACCCCCCTGGCGGGCACTGAAGCTTTCTTT. Protein product: CASTPLAGTEAFF.

The V gene is TRBV2, the J gene TRBJ1-5; D call uncertain. Trimming cost V 4 bases and J 1 base, with 8 bases left between them. This CDR3 is 14 amino acids long. Germline V CDR1 and CDR2: SNHLY, FYNNEI. The CDR3 reads CASSGVDSNQPQHF. The CDR3 coding sequence is TGTGCCAGCAGTGGTGTCGACAGCAATCAGCCCCAGCATTTT.

This clonotype was picked up many times. The chain is built from TRBV7-2 and TRBJ1-1; no clear D gene. The CDR3 extends over 12 amino acids. In germline, CDR1 is SGHTA, CDR2 FQGNSA. V lost 1 base and J lost 5, with 5 bases in between. Here the CDR3 DNA reads TGTGCCAGCAGCTTAGTGGTGACTGAAGCTTTCTTT. This encodes CASSLVVTEAFF.

In its sample, this clonotype was seen many times. The chain employs TRBV6-2 or TRBV6-3 and TRBJ2-1, with TRBD2 matching over 9 bases. V shed 4 bases, J shed 0 bases, and the junction held 1 base outside the gene matches. The germline V gene has CDR1 MNHEY and CDR2 SVGEGT. The CDR3 is 15 residues long. The CDR3 is CASSLTSGSYNEQFF. The CDR3 nucleotides are TGTGCCAGCAGTTTGACTAGCGGCTCCTACAATGAGCAGTTCTTC.

This clonotype was seen ten or more times. The rearrangement joins TRBV11-2 to TRBJ2-1, with D possibly matching TRBD1 (5 bases). Germline V lookup: CDR1 SGHAT, CDR2 FQNNGV. V dropped 1 base and J dropped 3 bases, with 7 bases sitting between them. CDR3 length equals 14 residues. CDR3: CASSLGRGYNEQFF. CDR3 DNA: TGTGCCAGCAGCTTAGGAAGGGGCTACAATGAGCAGTTCTTC.

This clonotype was counted a few times. V gene TRBV12-5 combines with J gene TRBJ2-2; no clear D gene. Trimming removed 6 bases from V and 7 bases from J, with 12 bases in between. The CDR3 is 13 residues long. CDR1 and CDR2 (germline): LGHNT, FRNRAP. The CDR3 nucleotides read TGTGCTAGTGGAATGGGCTTCAGCGGGGAGCTGTTTTTT. It specifies CASGMGFSGELFF.

J is TRBJ2-7 and V is TRBV11-2; the match to TRBD2 covers 11 bases. The CDR3 consists of 16 residues. Trimming cost V 4 bases and J 5 bases; bases outside gene matches: 10. The germline V gene encodes CDR1 SGHAT and CDR2 FQNNGV. CDR3 sequence (DNA): TGTGCCAGCAGCTCCTTAGCGGGGGGGCTTCCCAACGAGCAGTACGTC. This gives the protein CASSSLAGGLPNEQYV.

This clonotype was counted a few times. CDR3 coding DNA: TGTGCCAGCAGTTTCCCCTTCGCAGGCCGCCGGAGCAATCAGCCCCAGCATTTT. Its protein product is CASSFPFAGRRSNQPQHF. The chain carries TRBV12-3 or TRBV12-4 and TRBJ1-5; D gene uncertain. The ends were cut back, 3 bases at V and 1 base at J, with 19 bases in the middle. This CDR3 contains 18 residues.

This clonotype was observed a handful of times. The chain uses TRBV7-3 and TRBJ1-1, with D possibly being TRBD1 (5 bases). V was shortened by 2 bases and J by 6 bases, with 16 bases between the two germline ends. Germline V gives CDR1 SGHTA, CDR2 FQGTGA. The CDR3 consists of 15 residues. The CDR3 protein is CASSLVGRGEAEAFF. CDR3 in DNA: TGTGCCAGCAGCTTAGTAGGACGGGGGGAGGCTGAAGCTTTCTTT.

This clonotype was detected many times. This chain's CDR3 is CASGDRGYEQYF. The CDR3 bases are TGTGCCAGCGGGGACAGGGGGTACGAGCAGTACTTC. The chain has TRBV6-5 and TRBJ2-7, with TRBD1 matching over 11 bases. The V gene end was trimmed by 8 bases and the J gene end by 4 bases; junction bases not matched to a gene: 1. The CDR3 totals 12 residues. Looked up from germline, CDR1 is MNHEY and CDR2 is SVGAGI.

A few counts support this clonotype. The rearrangement joins TRBV11-2 to TRBJ1-2, with 9 bases lining up with TRBD1. V dropped 3 bases and J dropped 6; count of bases not matched to a gene: 5. This CDR3 is built from 14 residues. CDR1 SGHAT and CDR2 FQNNGV come from the germline V gene. The CDR3 DNA follows: TGTGCCAGCAGCTTCCACTGGACAGGGGATGGCTACACCTTC. It translates to CASSFHWTGDGYTF.

This clonotype has just a few counts. The CDR3, as DNA: TGCAGTGCTCCATTGGTGGGCGGGGTTGTGACCGGGGAGCTGTTTTTT. This codes for CSAPLVGGVVTGELFF. This rearrangement joins TRBV20-1 to TRBJ2-2; a weak D match, TRBD2 (6 bases). Per germline, CDR1 DFQATT and CDR2 SNEGSKA (reference sequence). The V gene lost 5 bases and the J gene lost 5 bases, with 21 bases spanning the gap. The CDR3 has 16 amino acids.

V usage is TRBV4-3 and J usage is TRBJ2-1; D not certain. V was clipped by 3 bases and J by 7 bases, with 13 bases between them. This CDR3 has 14 residues. Germline V gene sequence: CDR1 LGHNA, CDR2 YSLEER. The CDR3 here is CASSQGPSRNEQFF. The CDR3 bases are TGCGCCAGCAGCCAGGGTCCCAGCAGGAATGAGCAGTTCTTC.

This clonotype was counted only a few times. The DNA for the CDR3 is TGCGCCAGCAGCTTGGGGCGGGGTGTCTACAATGAGCAGTTCTTC. Translation gives CASSLGRGVYNEQFF. V and J are TRBV5-1 and TRBJ2-1; tentatively, D is TRBD2 (6 bases). The V end was cut by 0 bases, the J end by 3 bases, with 10 bases between. The CDR3 runs to 15 residues. The germline gives CDR1 SGHRS, CDR2 YFSETQ. Full variable domain (rest looked up from reference TRBV5-1 and TRBJ2-1): KAGVTQTPRYLIKTRGQQVTLSCSPISGHRSVSWYQQTPGQGLQFLFEYFSETQRNKGNFPGRFSGRQFSNSRSEMNVSTLELGDSALYLCASSLGRGVYNEQFFGPGTRLTVL.

This clonotype was detected ten times or more. The V call is TRBV3-1, the J call TRBJ2-7, with D maybe TRBD2 (6 bases). V was pared by 4 bases and J by 2 bases, with 9 bases between. Germline values: CDR1 LGHDT, CDR2 YNNKEL (reference sequence). The CDR3 is made up of 13 amino acids. In DNA, the CDR3 is TGTGCCAGCAGCCCCGGGGGAGCCTACGAGCAGTACTTC. This gives the protein CASSPGGAYEQYF.